Below, 7 T cell receptor beta chains from the same sample are listed, as sequenced in a study of OX40 agonist ivuxolimab in advanced cancers. Profiling relied on immunoSEQ multiplex PCR, and the TCRdb table lists in-frame clones only, not all of them. The sample contains about 26,000 clones, 76% of which appear only once. The sample in question was CD4+ or CD8+ T cells sorted from blood, obtained in a trial of the OX40 agonist ivuxolimab. These TCRs come from an adult with an advanced solid tumor such as melanoma, head and neck, liver or kidney cancer.

The gene calls are TRBV19 and TRBJ1-6, with a possible D match to TRBD1 (5 bases). V lost 4 bases and J lost 6, with 16 bases in between. Germline CDR1 LNHDA, CDR2 SQIVND (reference sequence). The CDR3 is 16 amino acids. The CDR3: CASSTSGGLSNSPLHF. The CDR3 DNA follows: TGTGCCAGTAGTACCTCTGGGGGATTGAGTAATTCACCCCTCCACTTT.

The chain links TRBV4-2 to TRBJ1-5, with 9 bases matching TRBD1. This CDR3 has 15 amino acids. The V segment lost 3 bases and the J segment 4 bases; nucleotides outside the gene matches: 4. CDR1 is LGHNA, CDR2 YNFKEQ, per germline. The CDR3: CASSQGDRGNQPQHF. CDR3 DNA: TGTGCCAGCAGCCAGGGAGACAGGGGGAATCAGCCCCAGCATTTT.

The chain uses TRBV29-1 and TRBJ1-1; no firm D call. V was shortened by 0 bases and J by 6 bases, with 8 bases between the two germline ends. The germline V gene encodes CDR1 SQVTM and CDR2 ANQGSEA. This CDR3 has 12 residues. The CDR3 here is CSVEDNGAEAFF. Written as DNA, the CDR3 is TGCAGCGTTGAAGATAATGGGGCTGAAGCTTTCTTT.

The CDR3 region has the DNA TGCGCCAGCAGCGAAGGGAGTACCAGTAATTCACCCCTCCACTTT. Protein product: CASSEGSTSNSPLHF. The V call is TRBV4-3, the J call TRBJ1-6; D remains unclear. V gave up 5 bases and J gave up 6 bases, with 14 bases separating them. Per germline, CDR1 LGHNA and CDR2 YSLEER. This CDR3 contains 15 residues.

The sample holds one count of this clone. One end of the junction is discordant with germline, which a read error may explain. V usage is TRBV18 and J usage is TRBJ2-7; D is undetermined. In germline, CDR1 is KGHSH, CDR2 LQKENI. There are 17 residues in the CDR3. The CDR3 nucleotides are TGTGCCAGCTCACCTACCCTAGGGATAGGGAACTCCTGCGAGCAGTACTTC. This translates into CASSPTLGIGNSCEQYF.

About this clone: Other DNA sequences in the same sample also yield this CDR3. The chain links TRBV30 to TRBJ1-5; D call uncertain. The CDR3 extends over 13 amino acids. The germline gives CDR1 GTSNPN, CDR2 SVGIG (reference sequence). Trimming cost V 3 bases and J 0 bases, with 6 bases left between them. In DNA, the CDR3 is TGTGCCTGGAGCGGTGATAGCAATCAGCCCCAGCATTTT. As protein: CAWSGDSNQPQHF. The full variable domain, completed using reference TRBV30 and TRBJ1-5, is SQTIHQWPATLVQPVGSPLSLECTVEGTSNPNLYWYRQAAGRGLQLLFYSVGIGQISSEVPQNLSASRPQDRQFILSSKKLLLSDSGFYLCAWSGDSNQPQHFGDGTRLSIL.

V and J are TRBV6-4 and TRBJ2-7; 10 bases fit TRBD1. V lost 6 bases, J lost 6 bases, and 5 bases stayed unmatched. Germline V gene sequence: CDR1 MRHNA, CDR2 SNTAGT. This CDR3 has 13 residues. CDR3 in DNA: TGTGCCAGCAGCCGGGACAGGGGCTCCGAGCAGTACTTC. Its translation: CASSRDRGSEQYF.